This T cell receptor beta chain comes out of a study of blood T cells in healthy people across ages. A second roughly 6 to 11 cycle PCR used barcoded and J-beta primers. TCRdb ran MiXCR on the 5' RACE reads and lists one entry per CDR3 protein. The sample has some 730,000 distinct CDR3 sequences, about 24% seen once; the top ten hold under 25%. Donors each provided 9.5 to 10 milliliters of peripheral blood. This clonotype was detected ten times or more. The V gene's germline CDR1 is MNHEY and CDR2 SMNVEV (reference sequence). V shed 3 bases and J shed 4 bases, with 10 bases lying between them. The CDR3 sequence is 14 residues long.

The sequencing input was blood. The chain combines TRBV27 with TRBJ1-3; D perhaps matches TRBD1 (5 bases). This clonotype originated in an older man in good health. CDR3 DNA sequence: TGTGCCAGCAGTTTGGGGGGACGCGGAAACACCATATATTTT. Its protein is CASSLGGRGNTIYF.